This T cell receptor (beta chain) was sequenced in a study of post-analysis software for immune sequencing data. Across the study: Courses of disease covered relapsing-remitting, secondary progressive and progressive-relapsing multiple sclerosis.

There are 14 residues in the CDR3. CDR1 SEHNR and CDR2 FQNEAQ come from the germline V gene (reference sequence). Trimming at V came to 11 bases and at J to 5 bases, leaving 9 bases not matched to a gene. TCR beta cDNA libraries included unique molecular identifiers. T cells numbering about 0.9 to 11 million yielded cDNA molecules that totaled around 500,000. TCRdb re-analysed the PCR reads in MiXCR, keeping a single row per CDR3 protein. The table lists roughly 600,000 distinct CDR3 sequences, about 40% of them singletons. Concerning this clonotype: Its antigen remains unknown.

Study findings and constraints: Significantly lower normalized Chao1 diversity was found in patients with multiple sclerosis relative to controls. The five TRBV segments detected at higher frequency in patients than in controls included TRBV5-6, TRBV5-1 and TRBV20-1.

Sequencing used blood. The chain has TRBV7-9 and TRBJ2-1; 10 nucleotides agree with TRBD1. This receptor was identified in a girl aged 10-17 years with multiple sclerosis. The CDR3 DNA reads TGTGCCGGACCCTCGGGGACAGGGGACAATGAGCAGTTCTTC. Translation gives CAGPSGTGDNEQFF.